Listed below are T cell receptor beta chains from one sample, sequenced in a study of molecular identifiers for immune sequencing clone quantification. Via MiXCR, TCRdb re-called the PCR reads, giving one row per CDR3 protein. The table lists a few hundred thousand distinct CDR3 sequences, about a fifth of them singletons. What was sequenced was naive CD8+ T cells from blood, with Jurkat cell RNA spiked in. These receptors all come from a human donor in good health. Some libraries in this study had Jurkat cell RNA spiked in. The CDR3 runs from the conserved cysteine through the conserved F or W. The D gene is left open where the match is weak. Clone size is shown for a subset of rows, as once, few, many or a class of expanded clone.

CDR3,DNA,size,V,J,D
CSAPGPQAYNEQFF,TGCAGTGCGCCGGGACCTCAGGCCTACAATGAGCAGTTCTTC,many,TRBV20-1,TRBJ2-1,NA
CASSQVAGQGLYNSPLHF,TGCGCCAGCAGCCAGGTGGCAGGGCAGGGACTCTATAATTCACCCCTCCACTTT,many,TRBV4-1,TRBJ1-6,NA
CASATGGASPLHF,TGCGCCAGCGCGACAGGGGGCGCATCACCCCTCCACTTT,NA,TRBV5-1,TRBJ1-6,TRBD1
CASSPSGLAVNEQFF,TGTGCCAGCAGCCCGTCGGGACTAGCGGTCAATGAGCAGTTCTTC,few,TRBV2,TRBJ2-1,TRBD2
CASSSTPGQGIPEAFF,TGTGCCAGCAGCTCGACTCCGGGACAGGGGATACCTGAAGCTTTCTTT,few,TRBV7-9,TRBJ1-1,TRBD1
CSARAPRVWTDTQYF,TGCAGTGCTAGAGCTCCCAGGGTTTGGACAGATACGCAGTATTTT,many,TRBV20-1,TRBJ2-3,NA
CACSLEGLHGYTF,TGTGCCTGCAGCCTTGAGGGCCTCCATGGCTACACCTTC,NA,TRBV5-6,TRBJ1-2,NA
CASSYAGGYYNEQFF,TGTGCCAGCAGTTACGCGGGAGGTTACTACAATGAGCAGTTCTTC,many,TRBV6-2/TRBV6-3,TRBJ2-1,TRBD2
CSAVDRGRGTEAFF,TGCAGTGCCGTTGACAGGGGGCGAGGAACTGAAGCTTTCTTT,many,TRBV20-1,TRBJ1-1,TRBD1
CASSRTLETQYF,TGTGCCAGCAGTCGGACCCTAGAGACCCAGTACTTC,many,TRBV28,TRBJ2-5,NA
CASSGGLAGVGSTDTQYF,TGTGCCAGCAGTGGGGGACTAGCGGGAGTCGGAAGCACAGATACGCAGTATTTT,many,TRBV28,TRBJ2-3,TRBD2
CASSQELRPGNYEQYF,TGTGCCAGCAGCCAAGAGTTGCGCCCTGGGAACTACGAGCAGTACTTC,many,TRBV4-2,TRBJ2-7,NA
CASGGTETQYF,TGTGCCAGTGGGGGCACAGAGACGCAGTATTTT,NA,TRBV19,TRBJ2-3,NA
CASSRILESGNSDTQYF,TGTGCCAGCAGCCGCATTCTAGAAAGCGGGAACTCAGATACGCAGTATTTT,NA,TRBV13,TRBJ2-3,TRBD2
CASSENIGTAPESSTGTQYF,TGTGCCAGCAGTGAAAACATCGGGACCGCACCCGAATCTAGCACAGGTACGCAGTATTTT,once,TRBV2,TRBJ2-3,NA
CSARDDRTANIQYF,TGCAGTGCTAGAGATGACCGGACCGCAAACATTCAGTACTTC,few,TRBV20-1,TRBJ2-4,NA
CASSFGVGGEKLFF,TGTGCCAGCAGTTTTGGCGTGGGCGGTGAAAAACTGTTTTTT,few,TRBV27,TRBJ1-4,NA
CASRLGTVTAKNIQYF,TGTGCAAGTCGCTTAGGAACTGTGACGGCCAAAAACATTCAGTACTTC,once,TRBV12-2,TRBJ2-4,NA
CASSVDGTDNQPQHF,TGTGCCAGCAGCGTAGACGGGACAGACAATCAGCCCCAGCATTTT,few,TRBV9,TRBJ1-5,TRBD1
CASSETAVEQYF,TGTGCCAGCAGTGAGACGGCGGTCGAGCAGTACTTC,many,TRBV2,TRBJ2-7,NA
CASSDPGAQNTEAFF,TGTGCCAGCAGTGATCCAGGGGCCCAGAACACTGAAGCTTTCTTT,NA,TRBV2,TRBJ1-1,NA
CASSIIGGANVLTF,TGTGCCAGTAGTATTATCGGTGGGGCCAACGTCCTGACTTTC,few,TRBV19,TRBJ2-6,NA
CASSLSMASGNSPLHF,TGTGCCAGCAGTTTATCGATGGCGTCGGGTAATTCACCCCTCCACTTT,few,TRBV27,TRBJ1-6,NA
CASSIFTHGNTEAFF,TGTGCCAGTAGTATCTTCACCCACGGGAACACTGAAGCTTTCTTT,NA,TRBV19,TRBJ1-1,NA
CATSDPQTSGRADEQFF,TGTGCCACCAGTGACCCGCAGACTAGCGGGAGGGCCGATGAGCAGTTCTTC,few,TRBV24-1,TRBJ2-1,TRBD2
CASRAGSTVKEVF,TGTGCCAGTCGCGCGGGGTCCACCGTTAAGGAAGTATTT,many,TRBV5-6,TRBJ2-3,NA
CASSPLAGAYEQYF,TGTGCCAGCAGCCCACTAGCGGGGGCCTACGAGCAGTACTTC,many,TRBV7-2,TRBJ2-7,TRBD2
CASSQTPPSPASSYEQYF,TGTGCCAGCAGCCAAACCCCTCCGAGCCCGGCTAGCAGCTACGAGCAGTACTTC,NA,TRBV4-2,TRBJ2-7,NA
CASSPRDRDTGELFF,TGTGCCAGCAGTCCCCGGGACAGGGACACCGGGGAGCTGTTTTTT,many,TRBV12-3/TRBV12-4,TRBJ2-2,TRBD1
CVSSFNGGETQYF,TGTGTCAGCAGCTTCAATGGTGGGGAGACCCAGTACTTC,NA,TRBV27,TRBJ2-5,NA
CASSFEGAHTGELFF,TGTGCCAGCAGCTTTGAAGGGGCGCACACCGGGGAGCTGTTTTTT,few,TRBV7-2,TRBJ2-2,NA
CASSQENRDGSPLHF,TGCGCCAGCAGCCAAGAGAACAGGGACGGCTCACCCCTCCACTTT,few,TRBV4-1,TRBJ1-6,NA
CASIPRGGLNTEAFF,TGTGCCAGCATCCCTCGTGGGGGGCTGAACACTGAAGCTTTCTTT,many,TRBV21-1,TRBJ1-1,NA
CSALAPRVVGIADTQYF,TGCAGTGCCCTAGCTCCCCGGGTAGTAGGTATCGCAGATACGCAGTATTTT,many,TRBV20-1,TRBJ2-3,NA
CASSLWRELGNEQFF,TGTGCCAGCAGTTTATGGCGGGAGCTGGGCAATGAGCAGTTCTTC,few,TRBV28,TRBJ2-1,TRBD2
CASSTSWDSSQETQYF,TGTGCCAGCAGTACCAGCTGGGACAGCTCCCAAGAGACCCAGTACTTC,few,TRBV6-2/TRBV6-3,TRBJ2-5,TRBD1